Listed below are T cell receptor beta chains from one sample, sequenced in a study of radiotherapy plus CTLA-4 blockade in lung cancer. The method was immunoSEQ multiplex PCR; TCRdb's version includes in-frame clones alone and lacks a portion of them. This table has roughly 80,000 clones, under 75% appearing once. The starting material was peripheral blood, obtained from a patient treated with radiotherapy plus ipilimumab. The receptors here all came from a human donor with non-small cell lung cancer whose response to radiotherapy plus ipilimumab could not be evaluated. CDR3s include the opening cysteine and the closing phenylalanine or tryptophan. Each record gives: CDR3 protein, CDR3 DNA, J gene, V gene, D gene, clone size. A D gene is named only where the DNA matches it firmly. A clone size is listed for some rows: how often the clone was seen (once, few, many), or a class if it is expanded.

CASRAEVYGYTF	TGTGCCAGCAGAGCTGAGGTCTATGGCTACACCTTC	TRBJ1-2	TRBV28	.	.
CASSATGNTEAFF	TGTGCCAGCTCAGCGACAGGGAACACTGAAGCTTTCTTT	TRBJ1-1	TRBV18	.	.
CASVPGQGNTGELFF	TGTGCCAGCGTCCCGGGACAGGGGAACACCGGGGAGCTGTTTTTT	TRBJ2-2	TRBV7-6	TRBD1	.
CAWTVPGAGGRVTEAFF	TGTGCCTGGACCGTACCCGGGGCAGGGGGCCGGGTCACTGAAGCTTTCTTT	TRBJ1-1	TRBV30	TRBD1	.
CASSWLAGVNNEQFF	TGTGCCAGCAGCTGGCTAGCGGGGGTAAACAATGAGCAGTTCTTC	TRBJ2-1	TRBV7-8	TRBD2	.
CASSPSGGDEQYF	TGCGCCAGCAGCCCCTCGGGGGGGGACGAGCAGTACTTC	TRBJ2-7	TRBV4-1	TRBD2	.
CASSPQDRAIQETQYF	TGTGCCAGCAGTCCTCAGGACAGGGCGATCCAAGAGACCCAGTACTTC	TRBJ2-5	TRBV5-5	TRBD1	.
CASSFGSGGNQPQHF	TGCGCCAGCAGCTTCGGTTCAGGGGGCAATCAGCCCCAGCATTTT	TRBJ1-5	TRBV5-1	.	.
CASSHPAGGTYEQYF	TGCGCCAGCAGCCACCCGGCGGGAGGAACCTACGAGCAGTACTTC	TRBJ2-7	TRBV4-1	TRBD2	.
CASSPRGIMSPLHF	TGTGCCAGCAGTCCAAGGGGGATAATGTCACCCCTCCACTTT	TRBJ1-6	TRBV14	.	.
CASSPLQENTEAFF	TGTGCCAGCTCACCATTACAGGAGAACACTGAAGCTTTCTTT	TRBJ1-1	TRBV18	.	few
CASSDRLAGGPYEQYF	TGTGCCAGCAGTGACAGACTAGCGGGAGGCCCCTACGAGCAGTACTTC	TRBJ2-7	TRBV2	TRBD2	.
CASSVELGGVTEAFF	TGTGCCAGCAGCGTAGAGTTAGGGGGCGTCACTGAAGCTTTCTTT	TRBJ1-1	TRBV9	TRBD1	.
CASSQGASPQTQYF	TGTGCCAGCAGCCAGGGGGCCTCTCCCCAGACCCAGTACTTC	TRBJ2-5	TRBV11-1	TRBD1	.
CASSFSGYTGELFF	TGTGCCAGCAGTTTTTCAGGGTACACCGGGGAGCTGTTTTTT	TRBJ2-2	TRBV28	.	few
CASSDPGQGNTEAFF	TGTGCCAGCAGTGACCCAGGACAGGGGAACACTGAAGCTTTCTTT	TRBJ1-1	TRBV25-1	TRBD1	.
CASREGQNGYTF	TGTGCCAGCAGGGAGGGACAGAATGGCTACACCTTC	TRBJ1-2	TRBV6-1	TRBD1	.
CASSLDSSPNTGELFF	TGTGCCAGCAGCTTGGATAGTAGCCCGAACACCGGGGAGCTGTTTTTT	TRBJ2-2	TRBV5-4	.	.
CARRDRRTYEQYF	TGTGCCAGAAGGGACAGGCGTACCTACGAGCAGTACTTC	TRBJ2-7	TRBV19	TRBD1	.
CASSLGTGSHEQYF	TGTGCCAGCAGCTTGGGGACAGGGAGTCACGAGCAGTACTTC	TRBJ2-7	TRBV5-5	TRBD1	.
CASSGGGTEAFF	TGTGCCAGCAGTGGGGGGGGGACTGAAGCTTTCTTT	TRBJ1-1	TRBV9	.	.
CASSLNGGRLSEQFF	TGTGCCAGCAGCTTAAATGGCGGGAGGTTGAGCGAGCAGTTCTTC	TRBJ2-1	TRBV7-3	TRBD2	.
CASASGFTDTQYF	TGTGCCAGCGCTTCGGGGTTCACAGATACGCAGTATTTT	TRBJ2-3	TRBV6-5	.	once
CATSRGIAGGSYEQYF	TGTGCCACCAGCAGAGGGATCGCAGGGGGCTCCTACGAGCAGTACTTC	TRBJ2-7	TRBV15	TRBD1	few
CASSIRGQGEKDTQYF	TGTGCCAGTAGTATCCGCGGACAGGGGGAGAAAGATACGCAGTATTTT	TRBJ2-3	TRBV19	TRBD1	.
CASSPLEGGIYEQFF	TGTGCCAGCAGTCCTCTTGAGGGAGGGATCTATGAGCAGTTCTTC	TRBJ2-1	TRBV27	TRBD2	.
CASKRWDYNTGELFF	TGTGCCAGCAAAAGGTGGGACTACAACACCGGGGAGCTGTTTTTT	TRBJ2-2	TRBV27	TRBD2	.
CASSPHGGGANVLTF	TGTGCCAGCAGTCCACATGGCGGGGGGGCCAACGTCCTGACTTTC	TRBJ2-6	TRBV7-2	.	many
CSVETGGWKETQYF	TGCAGCGTTGAAACGGGGGGGTGGAAAGAGACCCAGTACTTC	TRBJ2-5	TRBV29-1	TRBD2	.
CASSPTSGYEQYF	TGTGCCAGCAGCCCCACTAGCGGGTACGAGCAGTACTTC	TRBJ2-7	TRBV11-3	TRBD2	.
CARALTDRAYEQYF	TGCGCCAGGGCGTTAACGGACAGAGCCTACGAGCAGTACTTC	TRBJ2-7	TRBV5-1	.	.
CASSLLGSGSYNEQFF	TGCGCCAGCAGCTTGCTAGGTAGCGGGTCCTACAATGAGCAGTTCTTC	TRBJ2-1	TRBV5-1	TRBD2	.
CASSLSLFEGRTEAFF	TGTGCCAGCAGCTTGTCGTTGTTTGAGGGGAGGACTGAAGCTTTCTTT	TRBJ1-1	TRBV5-6	.	.
CASSLTSGYGYTF	TGTGCCAGCAGCTTAACTTCAGGCTATGGCTACACCTTC	TRBJ1-2	TRBV7-8	.	.
CAWSETGAVDEAFF	TGTGCCTGGAGTGAAACAGGGGCAGTGGATGAAGCTTTCTTT	TRBJ1-1	TRBV30	TRBD1	.
CASSFGRVDTQYF	TGTGCCAGCAGCTTCGGCAGGGTCGATACGCAGTATTTT	TRBJ2-3	TRBV7-2	.	many
CSVDQGEQYF	TGCAGCGTTGATCAGGGCGAGCAGTACTTC	TRBJ2-7	TRBV29-1	.	.
CASSPRTGRGTEAFF	TGTGCCAGTAGTCCCCGGACAGGGCGGGGGACTGAAGCTTTCTTT	TRBJ1-1	TRBV19	TRBD1	.
CASSLTGFLAPYEQYF	TGTGCCAGCAGCCTAACAGGGTTCCTGGCCCCCTACGAGCAGTACTTC	TRBJ2-7	TRBV14	.	.
CASSSGFAETQYF	TGTGCCAGCAGTTCCGGGTTCGCGGAGACCCAGTACTTC	TRBJ2-5	TRBV27	.	.
CASSVDRNTGELFF	TGTGCCAGCAGTGTGGACAGGAACACCGGGGAGCTGTTTTTT	TRBJ2-2	TRBV6-4	.	.
CASSSAGTGNYGYTF	TGTGCCAGCAGCTCGGCCGGGACAGGGAACTATGGCTACACCTTC	TRBJ1-2	TRBV7-9	TRBD1	few
CASNPSGGEWRSEKLFF	TGTGCCAGCAACCCCTCAGGGGGCGAGTGGCGAAGTGAAAAACTGTTTTTT	TRBJ1-4	TRBV28	TRBD1	medium-sized
CASRVTSGRSFTDTQYF	TGTGCCAGCAGGGTGACTAGCGGGAGGTCCTTCACAGATACGCAGTATTTT	TRBJ2-3	TRBV6-4	TRBD2	.
CASGKQGNTEAFF	TGTGCCAGCGGGAAACAGGGGAACACTGAAGCTTTCTTT	TRBJ1-1	TRBV2	.	.
CASSERAGGRYEQYF	TGTGCCAGCAGTGAACGGGCAGGGGGCAGGTACGAGCAGTACTTC	TRBJ2-7	TRBV2	TRBD1	.
CASSGGENIQYF	TGTGCCAGCAGTGGGGGGGAAAACATTCAGTACTTC	TRBJ2-4	TRBV2	.	.
CASESSYNSPLHF	TGTGCCTCGGAGAGCTCCTATAATTCCCCCCTCCACTTT	TRBJ1-6	TRBV30	.	.
CASSQGRFEATYEQYF	TGTGCCAGCAGCCAAGGTAGATTTGAGGCTACCTACGAGCAGTACTTC	TRBJ2-7	TRBV4-2	.	.
CASSLVSTNTGELFF	TGTGCCAGCAGCCTTGTGAGCACGAACACCGGGGAGCTGTTTTTT	TRBJ2-2	TRBV7-9	.	few
CASSYGTGGFTF	TGTGCCAGCAGTTACGGGACAGGGGGCTTCACCTTC	TRBJ1-2	TRBV6-5	TRBD1	few